This TCR beta chain was identified during a study of cytomegalovirus exposure and HLA in healthy donors. Turning to the study itself: Some 200 million T cells yielded 117 million unique TCR beta sequences in earlier analysis. Of roughly 400 genotyped donors, 81% grouped in the Caucasian-associated ancestry cluster. General study findings and limits: It was assumed in the presence/absence analyses that sequencing depth was roughly uniform across donors.

PCR primers comprised 60 Vbeta and 13 Jbeta primers. Libraries were prepared by immunoSEQ multiplex PCR; TCRdb keeps only in-frame clonotypes and omits some of them. The sample consists of 180,000 or so clones, roughly 79% of them appearing once. CDR3 size: 14 residues. Germline V gene data show CDR1 as MNHNS and CDR2 as SASEGT. V was cut by 0 bases and J by 7 bases, with 12 bases left in between. Concerning this clone itself: Its antigen is unknown.

The sequence came from a woman aged 25 to 39 in good health and CMV-seropositive. The specimen was PBMCs. The gene calls are TRBV6-1 and TRBJ1-2; D is unresolved. The CDR3 bases are TGTGCCAGCAGTGAAGCGCGAACCTGGAGTGGCTACACCTTC. It encodes CASSEARTWSGYTF.